The source of this T cell receptor beta chain is a study of T cell repertoires in cytomegalovirus infection. V was shortened by 0 bases and J by 2 bases, with 15 bases between the two germline ends. Germline V lookup: CDR1 DFQATT, CDR2 SNEGSKA (reference sequence). The CDR3 runs 16 residues. TCRdb reprocessed the reads via MiXCR and lists one record per CDR3 protein. The repertoire holds under 200,000 distinct CDR3 sequences, with approximately 30% as singletons. This receptor was taken from a human donor in good health (CMV status not recorded). Some clones in this sample may be carry-over from other donors' samples. The rearrangement links TRBV20-1 to TRBJ2-3; D perhaps matches TRBD2 (5 bases). The sequenced sample consisted of PBMCs. Written as DNA, the CDR3 is TGCAGTGCTAGAGACGCTCGGGGAGCGGACACAGATACGCAGTATTTT. Protein sequence: CSARDARGADTDTQYF.